This entry lists 13 T cell receptor beta chains sequenced from one sample in a study of blood T cell repertoires in COVID-19. TCRdb's table, derived via immunoSEQ multiplex PCR, lists solely in-frame clones and lacks some. The sample has under 200,000 clones; roughly 88% are singletons. Sequencing was done on a sample of PBMCs or T cells enriched from blood (not recorded which). These receptors were collected from a woman aged 60-70 years who had recovered from COVID-19.

This rearrangement joins TRBV2 to TRBJ2-3; 8 bases are a match to TRBD2. Trimming removed 6 bases from V and 7 bases from J; junction bases left unmatched: 12. Looked up from germline, CDR1 is SNHLY and CDR2 is FYNNEI. The CDR3 spans 15 residues. This CDR3 is CASSLAGPGLNTQYF. The CDR3 bases are TGTGCCAGCAGCCTAGCGGGCCCGGGTCTCAATACGCAGTATTTT.

The rearrangement joins TRBV3-1 (or the pseudogene TRBV3-2) to TRBJ2-5; 8 bases map to TRBD2. CDR1 is LGHDT, CDR2 YNNKEL, per germline (reference sequence). V lost 3 bases to trimming and J lost 2 bases; unmatched junction nucleotides: 5. The CDR3 is made up of 15 amino acids. This CDR3 is CASSQDGGAQETQYF. In DNA, the CDR3 is TGTGCCAGCAGCCAGGACGGGGGGGCACAAGAGACCCAGTACTTC.

The chain couples TRBV15 to TRBJ2-5; D perhaps matches TRBD2 (5 bases). With 0 bases removed from V and 2 bases from J, the gap between germline ends came to 10 bases. CDR1 LNHNV and CDR2 YYDKDF come from the germline V gene (reference sequence). The CDR3 runs 15 residues. CDR3 sequence (DNA): TGTGCCACCAGCAGAGATGCGGGTACGCAAGAGACCCAGTACTTC. Translated: CATSRDAGTQETQYF.

The chain has TRBV28 and TRBJ1-1; perhaps TRBD1 as D (5 bases). The germline V gene has CDR1 MDHEN and CDR2 SYDVKM. Trimming shortened V by 6 bases and J by 4 bases, and 18 bases separated the two germline ends. The CDR3 spans 15 residues. In DNA, the CDR3 is TGTGCCAGCAGAACCTGGGGCTCCCCGAGCACTGAAGCTTTCTTT. It is translated as CASRTWGSPSTEAFF.

J is TRBJ2-3 and V is TRBV2, with TRBD2 as a possible D gene (5 bases). V lost 7 bases and J 8 bases, leaving 13 bases between the germline ends. The CDR3 extends over 12 amino acids. Germline V gene lookup returns CDR1 SNHLY and CDR2 FYNNEI. CDR3 bases: TGTGCCAGCAACGGGGAACACGGTACGCAGTATTTT. Amino acids: CASNGEHGTQYF.

The CDR3 sequence: CASSLTPQETQYF. CDR3 in DNA: TGCGCCAGCAGCTTGACTCCCCAAGAGACCCAGTACTTC. This chain joins TRBV5-1 and TRBJ2-5; D unresolved. Deletions cut 1 base from V and 1 base from J, with 5 bases between. The length of the CDR3 is 13 residues. Germline V gene sequence: CDR1 SGHRS, CDR2 YFSETQ.

This rearrangement joins TRBV28 to TRBJ2-5; TRBD2 agrees at 10 bases. Germline V CDR1 and CDR2: MDHEN, SYDVKM. Trimming cost V 4 bases and J 4 bases; bases outside gene matches: 6. The CDR3 length is 15 residues. The chain's CDR3 is CASSWTGTSAETQYF. CDR3 DNA: TGTGCCAGCAGTTGGACCGGGACTAGCGCAGAGACCCAGTACTTC. Based on the CDR3 plus reference TRBV28 and TRBJ2-5, the full variable domain is DVKVTQSSRYLVKRTGEKVFLECVQDMDHENMFWYRQDPGLGLRLIYFSYDVKMKEKGDIPEGYSVSREKKERFSLILESASTNQTSMYLCASSWTGTSAETQYFGPGTRLLVL.

This clone was detected once. The chain couples TRBV19 to TRBJ1-5; unclear D gene. V lost 7 bases, J lost 9 bases, and 25 bases lay in between. The CDR3 runs 16 residues. In germline, CDR1 is LNHDA, CDR2 SQIVND (reference sequence). The CDR3 sequence: CASTQYSGSPMWPQHF. Written as DNA, the CDR3 is TGTGCCAGTACCCAATATTCCGGGTCTCCAATGTGGCCCCAGCATTTT.

This chain joins TRBV5-4 and TRBJ2-1, with D perhaps TRBD2 (5 bases). This CDR3 is 15 amino acids long. Trimming took 1 base from V and 0 from J, leaving 8 bases between them. In germline, CDR1 is SGHNT, CDR2 YYREEE (reference sequence). The CDR3 sequence is CASSLNGVSYNEQFF. CDR3 DNA sequence: TGTGCCAGCAGCTTGAACGGGGTCTCCTACAATGAGCAGTTCTTC. Looking up the rest from reference TRBV5-4 and TRBJ2-1 gives the full variable domain: ETGVTQSPTHLIKTRGQQVTLRCSSQSGHNTVSWYQQALGQGPQFIFQYYREEENGRGNFPPRFSGLQFPNYSSELNVNALELDDSALYLCASSLNGVSYNEQFFGPGTRLTVL.

The chain recombines TRBV6-6 with TRBJ1-4, with D possibly TRBD1 on 5 matching bases. The germline V gene has CDR1 MNHNY and CDR2 SVGAGI (reference sequence). V was cut by 6 bases and J by 7 bases, with 12 bases left in between. The CDR3 sequence is 13 residues long. Here the CDR3 DNA reads TGTGCCAGCAGGGGACCGGAGGGTGAAAAACTGTTTTTT. Amino acid sequence: CASRGPEGEKLFF.

The V call is TRBV7-8, the J call TRBJ2-3; 15 bases are shared with TRBD2. This CDR3 contains 16 residues. V shed 5 bases, J shed 6 bases, and the junction held 6 bases outside the gene matches. Germline assignment: CDR1 SGHVS and CDR2 FQNEAQ. CDR3 sequence: CASSQRTSGGVDTQYF. The DNA of the CDR3 is TGTGCCAGCAGCCAACGGACTAGCGGGGGGGTGGATACGCAGTATTTT.

This clone was picked up a small number of times. The chain is built from TRBV2 and TRBJ2-5; unclear D gene. Trimming took 3 bases from V and 1 from J, leaving 9 bases between them. This CDR3 contains 14 residues. Looked up from germline, CDR1 is SNHLY and CDR2 is FYNNEI. The CDR3 sequence: CASSELVGQETQYF. CDR3 DNA sequence: TGTGCCAGCAGTGAGCTCGTCGGCCAAGAGACCCAGTACTTC.

J is TRBJ2-2 and V is TRBV19, with 7 positions matching TRBD1. This CDR3 has 15 residues. Germline V CDR1 and CDR2: LNHDA, SQIVND (reference sequence). The V segment lost 4 bases and the J segment 6 bases; nucleotides outside the gene matches: 8. The CDR3 sequence is CASSTGQTSPGELFF. CDR3 sequence (DNA): TGTGCCAGTAGTACGGGACAGACCTCTCCCGGGGAGCTGTTTTTT.